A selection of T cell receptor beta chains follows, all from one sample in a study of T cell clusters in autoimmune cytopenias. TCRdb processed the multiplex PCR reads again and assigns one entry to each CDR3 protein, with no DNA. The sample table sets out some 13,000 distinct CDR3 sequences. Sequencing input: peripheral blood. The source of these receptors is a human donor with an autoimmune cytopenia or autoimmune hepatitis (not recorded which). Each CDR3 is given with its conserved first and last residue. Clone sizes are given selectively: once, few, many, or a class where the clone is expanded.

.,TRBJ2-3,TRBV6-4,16,CASLGGGTEDADTQYF
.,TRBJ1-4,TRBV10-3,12,CAISESNEKLFF
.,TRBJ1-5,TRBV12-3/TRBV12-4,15,CASRTGGTGGQPQHF
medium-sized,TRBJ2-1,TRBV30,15,CAWSQDLSSYNEQFF
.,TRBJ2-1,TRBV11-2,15,CASSPRLAGHNEQFF
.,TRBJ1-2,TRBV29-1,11,CSGSGAGGYTF
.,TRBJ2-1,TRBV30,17,CAWSPTNPSGRDNEQFF
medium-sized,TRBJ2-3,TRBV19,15,CASSPRGAYTDTQYF
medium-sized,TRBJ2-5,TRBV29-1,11,CQARDPETQYF
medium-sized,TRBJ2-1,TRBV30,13,CAWSGGSYNEQFF
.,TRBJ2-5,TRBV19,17,CASSISVDRGLGETQYF
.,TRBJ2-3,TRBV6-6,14,CASSFAGQTDTQYF
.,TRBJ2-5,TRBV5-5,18,CASILRGLAGRHEETQYF
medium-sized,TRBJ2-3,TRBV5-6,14,CASSTLAGRHTQYF
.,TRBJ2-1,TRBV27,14,CASSLGASRGEQFF
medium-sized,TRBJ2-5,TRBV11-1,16,CASSFGIGSAEETQYF
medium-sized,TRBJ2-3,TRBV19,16,CASSITVGRASDTQYF
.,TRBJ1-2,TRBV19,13,CASSRGQAYGYTF
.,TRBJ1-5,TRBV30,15,CAWKPLGQSNQPQHF
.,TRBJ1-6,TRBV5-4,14,CASSLAGYNSPLHF
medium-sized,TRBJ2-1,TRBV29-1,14,CSLPSERDYNEQFF
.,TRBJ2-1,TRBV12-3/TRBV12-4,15,CASTVTSGGARGGFF
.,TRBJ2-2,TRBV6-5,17,CASSYSIQGKGTGELFF
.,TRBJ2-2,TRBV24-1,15,CATSDRTTNTGELFF
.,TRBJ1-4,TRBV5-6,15,CASSLRGRVNEKLFF
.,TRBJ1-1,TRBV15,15,CATSVDRGGGTEAFF
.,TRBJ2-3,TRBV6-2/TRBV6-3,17,CASSYTTGTGSTDTQYF
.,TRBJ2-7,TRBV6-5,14,CASSPPLLGYEQYF
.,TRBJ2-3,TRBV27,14,CASAGPGRSDTQYF
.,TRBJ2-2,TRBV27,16,CASRGRGGAYTGELFF
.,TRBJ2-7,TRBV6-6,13,CASRDRGWNEQYF
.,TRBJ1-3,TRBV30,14,CAWSGGTSGNTIYF
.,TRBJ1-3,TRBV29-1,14,CSVHPDSAGNTIYF
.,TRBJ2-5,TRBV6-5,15,CASSYSNPGSETQYF
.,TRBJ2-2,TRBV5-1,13,CASSFEGTGELFF
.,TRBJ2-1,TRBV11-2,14,CASSARQGNNEQFF
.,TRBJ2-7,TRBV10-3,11,CATGQSYEQYF
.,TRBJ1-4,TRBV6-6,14,CASKAQGEGEKLFF
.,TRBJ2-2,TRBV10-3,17,CAISHISRRANTGELFF
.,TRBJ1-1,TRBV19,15,CASSARDRGGTEAFF
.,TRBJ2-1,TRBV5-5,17,CASSLGSTSGSRNEQFF
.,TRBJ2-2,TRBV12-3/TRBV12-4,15,CASTKDRKVTGELFF
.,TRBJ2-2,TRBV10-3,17,CATSQRTDYLWSGELFF
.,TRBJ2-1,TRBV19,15,CATSSGSPGGNEQFF
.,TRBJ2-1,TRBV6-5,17,CASSRSGALSSYNEQFF
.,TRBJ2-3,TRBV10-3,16,CAISESGIGGTDTQYF
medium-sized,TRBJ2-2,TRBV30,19,CAWSVVRTSGRDNTGELFF
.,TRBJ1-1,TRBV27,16,CASSLSPGQGFTEAFF
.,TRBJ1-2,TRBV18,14,CASSPVQADGGYTF
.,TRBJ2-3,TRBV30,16,CAWSPPFPGGTDTQYF
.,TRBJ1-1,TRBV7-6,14,CASSEAEAGTEAFF
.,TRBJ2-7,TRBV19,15,CASSTSPLGTYEQYF
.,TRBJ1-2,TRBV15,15,CATSRDRDRSYGYTF
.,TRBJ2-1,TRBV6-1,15,CASSETWTSGNEQFF
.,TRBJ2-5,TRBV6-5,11,CASSARETQYF
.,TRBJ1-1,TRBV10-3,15,CAINSMGGRNTEAFF